Below, 30 T cell receptor beta chains from the same sample are listed, as sequenced in a study of cytomegalovirus exposure and HLA in healthy donors. The study ran its PCR with 60 Vbeta and 13 Jbeta primers. Sequenced by immunoSEQ multiplex PCR; TCRdb stores in-frame clones only, minus some. This repertoire shows 90,000 to 150,000 clones, roughly 80% found once; its top ten account for around 5%. Sequencing was done on a sample of PBMCs. These TCRs come from a man aged 45 to 65 in good health and CMV-seropositive.

This chain connects TRBV5-1 to TRBJ1-3; a weak D match, TRBD1 (5 bases). The V end was cut by 0 bases, the J end by 0 bases, with 10 bases between. The CDR3 consists of 16 residues. Germline V gene lookup returns CDR1 SGHRS and CDR2 YFSETQ. The CDR3 DNA reads TGCGCCAGCAGCTTGGCAGGGCCCTCCTCTGGAAACACCATATATTTT. Protein product: CASSLAGPSSGNTIYF.

This sequence joins TRBV19 and TRBJ2-5, with TRBD1 identical over 9 bases. With V trimmed by 4 bases and J by 3 bases, 3 bases remained unmatched. This CDR3 has 14 residues. Germline V gives CDR1 LNHDA, CDR2 SQIVND (reference sequence). DNA for the CDR3: TGTGCCAGTAGTAGAGGGGACAGGGAAGAGACCCAGTACTTC. Encoded protein: CASSRGDREETQYF.

This chain links TRBV30 with TRBJ1-2, with 7 nucleotides matching TRBD1. Trimming at V came to 0 bases and at J to 2 bases, leaving 9 bases not matched to a gene. CDR1 is GTSNPN and CDR2 is SVGIG in the germline V gene (reference sequence). The CDR3 contains 16 residues. Written as DNA, the CDR3 is TGTGCCTGGAGTGTAAGAAGTCAGGGGGGAAACTATGGCTACACCTTC. Its protein is CAWSVRSQGGNYGYTF.

This chain links TRBV15 with TRBJ2-7, with 11 bases lining up with TRBD2. Germline V gene lookup returns CDR1 LNHNV and CDR2 YYDKDF (reference sequence). This CDR3 region has 14 residues. With 4 bases clipped from V and 4 bases from J, the junction kept 3 bases outside the gene matches. This CDR3 reads CATSKTSGAYEQYF. The DNA for the CDR3 is TGTGCCACCAGCAAGACTAGCGGGGCGTACGAGCAGTACTTC. The whole variable domain, remainder taken from reference TRBV15 and TRBJ2-7, is DAMVIQNPRYQVTQFGKPVTLSCSQTLNHNVMYWYQQKSSQAPKLLFHYYDKDFNNEADTPDNFQSRRPNTSFCFLDIRSPGLGDTAMYLCATSKTSGAYEQYFGPGTRLTVT.

The rearrangement uses TRBV7-2 and TRBJ1-1; D is ambiguous. This CDR3 is built from 15 residues. The germline V gene has CDR1 SGHTA and CDR2 FQGNSA. Trimming pared 1 base from V and 0 bases from J, leaving 9 bases between. The CDR3: CASSLGGGMNTEAFF. The CDR3 bases are TGTGCCAGCAGCTTAGGCGGCGGCATGAACACTGAAGCTTTCTTT.

The gene calls are TRBV11-3 and TRBJ1-1, with D hard to call. Per the germline V gene, CDR1 is SGHNT and CDR2 is YENEEA. The CDR3 covers 12 residues. The germline V and J ends were trimmed by 10 bases and 2 bases, with 11 bases remaining between them. The chain's CDR3 is CAINRDNTEAFF. The CDR3 nucleotides read TGTGCCATCAACCGGGATAACACTGAAGCTTTCTTT.

The chain has TRBV30 and TRBJ2-1, with D uncertain. In germline, CDR1 is GTSNPN, CDR2 SVGIG (reference sequence). This CDR3 is 13 amino acids long. Trimming took off 3 bases at V and 6 bases at J, with 12 bases between the two ends. As DNA, the CDR3 is TGTGCCTGGAGCGTAGAAAGATTCAATGAGCAGTTCTTC. Its protein is CAWSVERFNEQFF. The whole variable domain, remainder taken from reference TRBV30 and TRBJ2-1, is SQTIHQWPATLVQPVGSPLSLECTVEGTSNPNLYWYRQAAGRGLQLLFYSVGIGQISSEVPQNLSASRPQDRQFILSSKKLLLSDSGFYLCAWSVERFNEQFFGPGTRLTVL.

This clone was counted a few times. V is TRBV6-1 and J is TRBJ1-2, with TRBD1 matching over 9 bases. Germline CDR1 reads MNHNS; CDR2 reads SASEGT. CDR3 length equals 14 residues. V shed 6 bases and J 3 bases; nucleotides not matched to a gene: 5. The CDR3 sequence: CASRNRGLDYGYTF. As DNA, the CDR3 is TGTGCCAGCAGAAACAGGGGGCTGGACTATGGCTACACCTTC.

The J gene is TRBJ2-3, the V gene TRBV2, with 8 bases aligning to TRBD2. The CDR3 covers 17 residues. Germline V CDR1 and CDR2: SNHLY, FYNNEI. Trimming cost V 6 bases and J 2 bases; bases outside gene matches: 13. Here the CDR3 reads CASRVQRGTLATDTQYF. For the CDR3, the DNA is TGTGCCAGCAGAGTCCAGCGGGGGACGTTGGCCACAGATACGCAGTATTTT.

The chain links TRBV15 to TRBJ2-1, with 9 bases matching TRBD2. The CDR3 sequence is 15 residues long. V lost 3 bases to trimming and J lost 4 bases; unmatched junction nucleotides: 4. CDR1 is LNHNV and CDR2 is YYDKDF in the germline V gene (reference sequence). This CDR3 is CATSSGAGGYNEQFF. For the CDR3, the DNA is TGTGCCACCAGCAGTGGGGCGGGGGGGTACAATGAGCAGTTCTTC.

The chain recombines TRBV4-1 with TRBJ2-7, with TRBD2 matching 9 bases. The CDR3 sequence is 15 residues long. The V segment lost 3 bases and the J segment 2 bases; nucleotides outside the gene matches: 5. CDR1 is MGHRA and CDR2 is YSYEKL in the germline V gene. The CDR3 coding sequence is TGCGCCAGCAGCCAGACTAGCGGCCGTGCCTACGAGCAGTACTTC. This encodes CASSQTSGRAYEQYF.

The chain uses TRBV6-6 and TRBJ1-1; D uncertain. CDR1 is MNHNY and CDR2 is SVGAGI in the germline V gene (reference sequence). This CDR3 has 13 residues. V was pared by 6 bases and J by 8 bases, with 16 bases between. The CDR3 DNA follows: TGTGCCAGCAGCCCTAAGAGAGGTTTCGAAGCTTTCTTT. Amino acid sequence: CASSPKRGFEAFF.

This chain links TRBV6-6 with TRBJ1-3; 11 nucleotides line up with TRBD1. From germline, CDR1 is MNHNY and CDR2 SVGAGI (reference sequence). J lost 3 bases, V lost 10 bases, and 11 bases had no gene match. The length of the CDR3 is 16 residues. CDR3 bases: TGTGCCACCTCCCTTGACGGGACAGGGGGTGGAAACACCATATATTTT. This translates into CATSLDGTGGGNTIYF.

The V and J genes are TRBV7-2 and TRBJ1-1; possibly TRBD1 for D (5 bases). The CDR3 has 13 residues. V lost 4 bases and J lost 7, with 13 bases in between. The germline V gene encodes CDR1 SGHTA and CDR2 FQGNSA. This chain's CDR3 is CASSSRDGGEAFF. The CDR3 DNA sequence: TGTGCCAGCAGCTCCAGGGATGGTGGTGAAGCTTTCTTT.

This clone has just one count. This chain uses TRBV5-6 with TRBJ2-5; 16 bases fit TRBD2. This CDR3 is built from 17 residues. Trimming at V came to 0 bases and at J to 11 bases, leaving 10 bases not matched to a gene. Looked up from germline, CDR1 is SGHDT and CDR2 is YYEEEE. The CDR3 DNA follows: TGTGCCAGCAGCTTGGTGGCGGGACTAGCGGGAGGGTCGGTGCAGTACTTC. It specifies CASSLVAGLAGGSVQYF. Combining the CDR3 with reference TRBV5-6 and TRBJ2-5 gives the whole variable domain DAGVTQSPTHLIKTRGQQVTLRCSPKSGHDTVSWYQQALGQGPQFIFQYYEEEERQRGNFPDRFSGHQFPNYSSELNVNALLLGDSALYLCASSLVAGLAGGSVQYFGPGTRLLVL.

This clone occurred a few times. The V and J genes are TRBV6-6 and TRBJ2-1, with 9 positions matching TRBD1. The ends lost 5 bases at V and 6 bases at J; junction bases unmatched: 8. The CDR3 has 15 amino acids. Germline V gene sequence: CDR1 MNHNY, CDR2 SVGAGI (reference sequence). The CDR3 reads CASSKTGGTGNEQFF. CDR3 bases: TGTGCCAGCAGTAAAACAGGGGGCACTGGCAATGAGCAGTTCTTC.

The chain combines TRBV28 with TRBJ1-4, with D maybe TRBD1 (5 bases). Germline CDR1 MDHEN, CDR2 SYDVKM. V lost 3 bases and J 14 bases, leaving 22 bases between the germline ends. There are 15 residues in the CDR3. Written as DNA, the CDR3 is TGTGCCAGCAGTTTTGTGAGCGGGGGTGGTGGACCTCTGTTTTTT. This codes for CASSFVSGGGGPLFF.

The V call is TRBV5-1, the J call TRBJ2-1; TRBD1 agrees at 9 bases. There are 14 residues in the CDR3. V trimming: 7 bases; J trimming: 4 bases; junction bases outside the gene matches: 6. The germline CDR1 and CDR2 sequences are SGHRS and YFSETQ. The CDR3 here is CASHPGQGYNEQFF. The CDR3 DNA reads TGCGCCAGCCATCCCGGACAGGGGTACAATGAGCAGTTCTTC.

This clone was seen once. This chain links TRBV5-1 with TRBJ1-1; 11 bases agree with TRBD1. The length of the CDR3 is 15 residues. The germline V gene encodes CDR1 SGHRS and CDR2 YFSETQ. V trimming: 3 bases; J trimming: 3 bases; junction bases outside the gene matches: 4. CDR3 protein: CASSSGQGAYTEAFF. Written as DNA, the CDR3 is TGCGCCAGCAGCTCAGGACAGGGGGCGTACACTGAAGCTTTCTTT.

The rearrangement joins TRBV7-2 to TRBJ2-1; TRBD1 matches 8 bases. This CDR3 contains 15 residues. V lost 3 bases and J lost 5; bases outside the gene matches: 6. Germline CDR1 SGHTA, CDR2 FQGNSA. CDR3 DNA sequence: TGTGCCAGCAGCTTTTCGGGACAGGTACACAATGAGCAGTTCTTC. Amino acids: CASSFSGQVHNEQFF.

The chain is built from TRBV5-1 and TRBJ2-1; TRBD2 agrees at 12 bases. V shed 1 base, J shed 4 bases, and the junction held 6 bases outside the gene matches. The CDR3 has 17 residues. CDR1 and CDR2 (germline): SGHRS, YFSETQ. This CDR3 is CASSLTNLAGGYNEQFF. As DNA, the CDR3 is TGCGCCAGCAGCTTGACCAATCTAGCGGGAGGGTACAATGAGCAGTTCTTC.

The rearrangement links TRBV2 to TRBJ1-6, with 8 positions matching TRBD1. Germline CDR1 is SNHLY and CDR2 is FYNNEI. The CDR3 runs to 16 residues. The trim removed 6 bases at V and 1 base at J, leaving 5 bases unmatched. CDR3 DNA: TGTGCCAGCAGGGACAGGGCAGGGTCCTATAATTCACCCCTCCACTTT. Protein sequence: CASRDRAGSYNSPLHF.

The chain links TRBV29-1 to TRBJ2-5, with 11 bases matching TRBD1. CDR3 length equals 14 residues. The junction had 6 bases not matched to a gene; V was cut back by 4 bases and J by 5 bases. Germline V gene data show CDR1 as SQVTM and CDR2 as ANQGSEA. The CDR3 region is CSVAWTGGVETQYF. In DNA, the CDR3 is TGCAGCGTTGCCTGGACAGGGGGCGTCGAGACCCAGTACTTC.

This sequence joins TRBV6-1 and TRBJ1-1, with D possibly matching TRBD1 (6 bases). V lost 5 bases and J 5 bases, leaving 15 bases between the germline ends. The germline CDR1 and CDR2 sequences are MNHNS and SASEGT. The CDR3 runs 14 residues. The CDR3 protein is CASSPRGQGTEAFF. The CDR3 coding sequence is TGTGCCAGCAGTCCCCGCGGTCAGGGGACTGAAGCTTTCTTT.

In this sample, this clone turned up a few times. The rearrangement uses TRBV27 and TRBJ1-4, with 8 bases fitting TRBD1. V shed 6 bases and J 7 bases; nucleotides not matched to a gene: 13. The CDR3 runs to 16 residues. Germline lookup yields CDR1 MNHEY and CDR2 SMNVEV (reference sequence). Written as DNA, the CDR3 is TGTGCCAGCAGAGATGACCTCACAGGGGGTGGTGAAAAACTGTTTTTT. Translating gives CASRDDLTGGGEKLFF. The whole variable domain, filled in from reference TRBV27 and TRBJ1-4, reads EAQVTQNPRYLITVTGKKLTVTCSQNMNHEYMSWYRQDPGLGLRQIYYSMNVEVTDKGDVPEGYKVSRKEKRNFPLILESPSPNQTSLYFCASRDDLTGGGEKLFFGSGTQLSVL.

The genes are TRBV2 and TRBJ2-3; TRBD1 matches at 7 bases. V lost 5 bases, J lost 9 bases, and 14 bases stayed unmatched. The CDR3 is 15 residues long. The germline CDR1 and CDR2 sequences are SNHLY and FYNNEI. The DNA of the CDR3 is TGTGCCAGCAGTAACCGGGACAGAAGGGTTGGGACGCAGTATTTT. Amino acid sequence: CASSNRDRRVGTQYF. The full variable domain, rest sourced from reference TRBV2 and TRBJ2-3, is EPEVTQTPSHQVTQMGQEVILRCVPISNHLYFYWYRQILGQKVEFLVSFYNNEISEKSEIFDDQFSVERPDGSNFTLKIRSTKLEDSAMYFCASSNRDRRVGTQYFGPGTRLTVL.

CDR3 in amino acids: CASSGDSRGGYTF. The CDR3 DNA is TGCGCCAGCAGCGGCGACAGTCGAGGCGGCTACACCTTC. The V gene is TRBV5-1, the J gene TRBJ1-2; D possibly corresponds to TRBD1 (5 bases). There are 13 residues in the CDR3. Trimming left V 4 bases short and J 8 bases short, with 15 bases between. Looked up from germline, CDR1 is SGHRS and CDR2 is YFSETQ.

The chain links TRBV5-8 to TRBJ1-1, with 7 bases matching TRBD1. The V gene's germline CDR1 is SGHTS and CDR2 YDEGEE. With V trimmed by 4 bases and J by 0 bases, 9 bases remained unmatched. The CDR3 extends over 16 amino acids. CDR3 in amino acids: CASSPPRTGMNTEAFF. CDR3 bases: TGTGCCAGCAGCCCACCACGGACAGGTATGAACACTGAAGCTTTCTTT.

The table lists this clone with a count of one. This chain uses TRBV2 with TRBJ1-5; the D is unclear. The CDR3 sequence is 13 residues long. Germline V lookup: CDR1 SNHLY, CDR2 FYNNEI. The ends were cut back, 6 bases at V and 3 bases at J, with 9 bases in the middle. CDR3 protein: CASREDPNQPQHF. The CDR3 bases are TGTGCCAGCAGGGAGGATCCCAATCAGCCCCAGCATTTT. Variable domain in full (rest from reference TRBV2 and TRBJ1-5): EPEVTQTPSHQVTQMGQEVILRCVPISNHLYFYWYRQILGQKVEFLVSFYNNEISEKSEIFDDQFSVERPDGSNFTLKIRSTKLEDSAMYFCASREDPNQPQHFGDGTRLSIL.

The chain employs TRBV7-2 and TRBJ2-7; 7 bases line up with TRBD2. Trimming removed 1 base from V and 7 bases from J; junction bases left unmatched: 13. The V gene's germline CDR1 is SGHTA and CDR2 FQGNSA. The CDR3 length is 16 residues. CDR3 region: CASSLEKSGRGREQYF. CDR3 nucleotides: TGTGCCAGCAGCTTAGAGAAGTCAGGGAGGGGCAGGGAGCAGTACTTC. The whole variable domain, filled in from reference TRBV7-2 and TRBJ2-7, reads GAGVSQSPSNKVTEKGKDVELRCDPISGHTALYWYRQSLGQGLEFLIYFQGNSAPDKSGLPSDRFSAERTGGSVSTLTIQRTQQEDSAVYLCASSLEKSGRGREQYFGPGTRLTVT.